This T cell receptor (beta chain) was sequenced for a study of blood T cell repertoires in COVID-19. Study overall: Specimens from acute and convalescent COVID-19 originated in the United States, Italy and Spain. In each case, the material was cDNA or gDNA derived from T cells, B-cell-depleted T cells, or PBMCs.

How the authors handled the data: Amplification of reference gene primers was used by the study to estimate nucleated cell counts. Data came from immunoSEQ multiplex PCR; TCRdb stores just in-frame clones and leaves some out. D and trimming come from the DNA, and the V and J calls and clone size come from that table. The profile shows around 260,000 clones, 88% of them singletons. While infection was still active, Seattle patients were enrolled and then followed longitudinally. Sample: peripheral blood. The clonotype comes from a woman in her 70s with COVID-19, enrolled during active disease.

CDR3 amino acids: CASRLSGTGDNEQFF. The CDR3 DNA follows: TGTGCCAGCAGACTCTCCGGGACAGGGGACAATGAGCAGTTCTTC. V and J are TRBV3-1 (or the pseudogene TRBV3-2) and TRBJ2-1, with 10 bases that match TRBD1. V lost 6 bases to trimming and J lost 5 bases; unmatched junction nucleotides: 7. CDR1 is LGHDT and CDR2 is YNNKEL in the germline V gene (reference sequence). This CDR3 region has 15 residues.